This T cell receptor (beta chain) was obtained from a study of response to subunit inactivated influenza vaccine. This clonotype appeared many times. The CDR3 spans 17 residues. Trimming took off 3 bases at V and 4 bases at J, with 20 bases between the two ends. The V gene's germline CDR1 is LGHNA and CDR2 YSLEER. TCRdb called the RT-PCR reads again in MiXCR, with one record for every CDR3 protein. The sample shows around 650,000 distinct CDR3 sequences, around a sixth of them seen only once. Material: PBMCs from blood, obtained 11 to 12 days after vaccination. The chain uses TRBV4-3 and TRBJ2-3, with D tentatively TRBD2 (6 bases). The origin of this receptor is a man aged 50-59 years who received an inactivated influenza vaccine. The CDR3 nucleotides are TGCGCCAGCAGCCAGAGCCCGCGGGGCCAGATTCCAGATACGCAGTATTTT. Translated, it gives CASSQSPRGQIPDTQYF.